Below, 7 T cell receptor beta chains from the same sample are listed, as sequenced in a study of blood T cell repertoires in COVID-19. Sequenced by immunoSEQ multiplex PCR; TCRdb stores in-frame clones only, minus some. The sample consists of about 270,000 clones, more than 75% of them appearing once. The specimen was PBMCs or T cells enriched from blood (not recorded which). These TCRs come from a woman in her sixties in a cohort exposed to, infected with or recovered from COVID-19 (not recorded which).

Note on this clone: The same CDR3 can be traced to other DNA sequences in this sample. J is TRBJ1-2 and V is TRBV9; the match to TRBD1 covers 7 bases. V gave up 3 bases and J gave up 6 bases; unmatched junction bases: 2. Germline V lookup: CDR1 SGDLS, CDR2 YYNGEE. The CDR3 consists of 12 residues. The CDR3 DNA sequence: TGTGCCAGCAGCGGGACAGGTAATGGCTACACCTTC. Its protein is CASSGTGNGYTF. The whole variable domain, filled in from reference TRBV9 and TRBJ1-2, reads DSGVTQTPKHLITATGQRVTLRCSPRSGDLSVYWYQQSLDQGLQFLIQYYNGEERAKGNILERFSAQQFPDLHSELNLSSLELGDSALYFCASSGTGNGYTFGSGTRLTVV.

This chain links TRBV7-2 with TRBJ2-1, with a possible D match to TRBD1 (6 bases). The V end was cut by 1 base, the J end by 1 base, with 11 bases between. CDR1 SGHTA and CDR2 FQGNSA come from the germline V gene. The CDR3 has 16 residues. The CDR3 nucleotides are TGTGCCAGCAGCTTAGACCCCCAGGGGTCCTACAATGAGCAGTTCTTC. Residues: CASSLDPQGSYNEQFF.

V and J are TRBV4-2 and TRBJ2-1, with TRBD2 identical over 7 bases. Losses at the gene ends were 2 bases for V and 8 bases for J; bases not matched to a gene: 18. Per the germline V gene, CDR1 is LGHNA and CDR2 is YNFKEQ. This CDR3 has 18 amino acids. CDR3 nucleotide sequence: TGTGCCAGCAGCCAACCGACCTCCCCAGCGGGACGGGTCCATGAGCAGTTCTTC. Translated, it gives CASSQPTSPAGRVHEQFF.

The chain links TRBV7-9 to TRBJ2-7; the match to TRBD2 covers 14 bases. The CDR3 has 15 amino acids. The germline gives CDR1 SEHNR, CDR2 FQNEAQ (reference sequence). J was trimmed by 2 bases and V by 11 bases; bases with no gene match: 8. The CDR3 DNA reads TGTGCCTCCAGAGGACTAGCGGGGGGCACCTACGAGCAGTACTTC. Translation gives CASRGLAGGTYEQYF.

This clone came up a few times. The chain employs TRBV7-2 and TRBJ1-2; no clear D gene. This CDR3 region has 14 residues. V lost 4 bases and J lost 8, with 17 bases in between. Looked up from germline, CDR1 is SGHTA and CDR2 is FQGNSA. The CDR3 bases are TGTGCCAGCAGCTCCGGACGGAGGCAGAGGGGCTACACCTTC. This gives the protein CASSSGRRQRGYTF.

The CDR3 DNA is TGTGCCAGCAGCTTAGAACCAACAGGGAATCAGCCCCAGCATTTT. It yields the protein CASSLEPTGNQPQHF. This chain uses TRBV7-2 with TRBJ1-5, with a tentative D call TRBD1 (6 bases). The CDR3 consists of 15 residues. Trimming pared 1 base from V and 4 bases from J, leaving 11 bases between. Germline lookup yields CDR1 SGHTA and CDR2 FQGNSA.

The gene calls are TRBV6-1 and TRBJ1-6, with 9 bases that match TRBD1. This CDR3 region has 19 residues. CDR1 and CDR2 (germline): MNHNS, SASEGT. The trim removed 3 bases at V and 9 bases at J, leaving 18 bases unmatched. CDR3 loop: CASSDEYPGGTGRLSPLHF. In DNA form, the CDR3 reads TGTGCCAGCAGTGATGAATATCCGGGCGGGACAGGGCGTCTTTCACCCCTCCACTTT.